The 20 T cell receptor beta chains reported below all come from one sample, sequenced in a study of CD8+ T cells in alopecia areata. RNA extraction was followed by reverse transcription into cDNA, which acted as the sequencing template. The assay was immunoSEQ multiplex PCR, and TCRdb's table has in-frame clones only and misses some. This sample yields some 210,000 clones, of which around 62% are seen a single time; 0.45% belongs to the top ten. The sequencing used CD4+ T cells sorted from blood, collected at week 0. These receptors came from a human donor with alopecia areata.

This clone was seen more than once but under ten times. The V call is TRBV7-9, the J call TRBJ2-2; D is perhaps TRBD1 or TRBD2 (5 bases each). CDR3 length: 14 amino acids. Trimming pared 4 bases from V and 9 bases from J, leaving 15 bases between. Germline V lookup: CDR1 SEHNR, CDR2 FQNEAQ (reference sequence). CDR3 loop: CASSWDQTDRELFF. The CDR3, as DNA: TGTGCCAGCAGCTGGGACCAGACCGACCGGGAGCTGTTTTTT.

The chain links TRBV29-1 to TRBJ1-1; the D is unclear. The V and J ends lost 4 bases and 0 bases respectively, with 15 bases between them. This CDR3 region has 15 residues. Germline V gene lookup returns CDR1 SQVTM and CDR2 ANQGSEA. DNA for the CDR3: TGCAGCGTTGTAATTGTTGGGCTCATGAACACTGAAGCTTTCTTT. This translates into CSVVIVGLMNTEAFF.

The genes are TRBV7-9 and TRBJ1-5; 9 positions agree with TRBD1. The J segment lost 6 bases and the V segment lost 5 bases, leaving 8 bases of the junction unmatched. The CDR3 is 15 amino acids. CDR1 is SEHNR, CDR2 FQNEAQ, per germline (reference sequence). CDR3 nucleotide sequence: TGTGCCAGCAGCCCATTGGACAGGGGAAGTCAGCCCCAGCATTTT. Protein: CASSPLDRGSQPQHF.

This clone came up a few times. This chain links TRBV6-5 with TRBJ2-7, with D possibly TRBD2 on 6 matching bases. The length of the CDR3 is 15 residues. CDR1 and CDR2 (germline): MNHEY, SVGAGI. Trimming stripped 4 bases from V and 0 bases from J, with 13 bases between. CDR3 in amino acids: CASSSTSLSSYEQYF. CDR3 bases: TGTGCCAGCAGTTCTACTAGCCTTAGCTCCTACGAGCAGTACTTC.

This chain connects TRBV7-9 to TRBJ1-1; a weak D match, TRBD1 (5 bases). This CDR3 is built from 15 residues. V lost 5 bases, J lost 1 base, and 14 bases lay in between. Germline values: CDR1 SEHNR, CDR2 FQNEAQ (reference sequence). In DNA form, the CDR3 reads TGTGCCAGCAGCCTAGGGGTAGCTCGGAACACTGAAGCTTTCTTT. Its protein product is CASSLGVARNTEAFF. The full variable domain, completed using reference TRBV7-9 and TRBJ1-1, is DTGVSQNPRHKITKRGQNVTFRCDPISEHNRLYWYRQTLGQGPEFLTYFQNEAQLEKSRLLSDRFSAERPKGSFSTLEIQRTEQGDSAMYLCASSLGVARNTEAFFGQGTRLTVV.

CDR3: CASTPGRGRDTQYF. CDR3 in DNA: TGTGCCAGCACGCCCGGGAGGGGGAGGGATACGCAGTATTTT. The chain links TRBV6-5 to TRBJ2-3; 8 nucleotides match TRBD2. Looked up from germline, CDR1 is MNHEY and CDR2 is SVGAGI. Germline trimming cut 7 bases from V and 6 bases from J; bases unmatched to any gene: 9. There are 14 residues in the CDR3.

This clone was observed a few times. V gene TRBV4-1 combines with J gene TRBJ2-1, with 9 bases that match TRBD1. The germline gives CDR1 MGHRA, CDR2 YSYEKL. CDR3 length: 15 amino acids. With V trimmed by 4 bases and J by 5 bases, 6 bases remained unmatched. The CDR3 loop reads CASSPWDRVNNEQFF. The CDR3 bases are TGCGCCAGCAGCCCCTGGGACAGGGTTAACAATGAGCAGTTCTTC.

The rearrangement uses TRBV29-1 and TRBJ1-2; 9 nucleotides line up with TRBD1. Germline trimming cut 7 bases from V and 8 bases from J; bases unmatched to any gene: 8. CDR3 length: 12 residues. CDR1 and CDR2 from the germline V gene are SQVTM and ANQGSEA. In nucleotides, the CDR3 is TGCAGCGACTCCTACAGGGGGCAAGGCTACACCTTC. It codes for CSDSYRGQGYTF. The complete variable domain, with remaining parts taken from reference TRBV29-1 and TRBJ1-2, reads SAVISQKPSRDICQRGTSLTIQCQVDSQVTMMFWYRQQPGQSLTLIATANQGSEATYESGFVIDKFPISRPNLTFSTLTVSNMSPEDSSIYLCSDSYRGQGYTFGSGTRLTVV.

This clone has ten or more counts. The same CDR3 is also encoded by other DNA sequences in this sample. The V gene is TRBV7-9, the J gene TRBJ1-5; D not resolved. The CDR3 loop spans 12 amino acids. V shed 5 bases and J shed 4 bases, with 6 bases lying between them. From germline, CDR1 is SEHNR and CDR2 FQNEAQ (reference sequence). In nucleotides, the CDR3 is TGTGCCAGCAGCCTAGATAATCAGCCCCAGCATTTT. Protein: CASSLDNQPQHF.

This clone is a singleton in its sample. This chain joins TRBV4-2 and TRBJ2-4; possibly TRBD1 for D (5 bases). The V end lost 5 bases, the J end lost 7 bases, and 15 bases lay between the germline ends. CDR1 is LGHNA and CDR2 is YNFKEQ in the germline V gene. The CDR3 has 14 residues. The CDR3 DNA reads as TGTGCCAGCAGCACAGGACGCCAGAGTAACATTCAGTACTTC. Translating it yields CASSTGRQSNIQYF.

The chain combines TRBV7-2 with TRBJ2-4; 7 nucleotides match TRBD2. The germline CDR1 and CDR2 sequences are SGHTA and FQGNSA. This CDR3 is 14 amino acids long. With 1 base clipped from V and 6 bases from J, the junction kept 3 bases outside the gene matches. The CDR3 coding sequence is TGTGCCAGCAGCTTAGGTCCTAGCGGAAACATTCAGTACTTC. This sequence encodes CASSLGPSGNIQYF.

The chain is built from TRBV23-1 and TRBJ2-2; D unclear. TRBV23-1 is labeled an ORF, and its function is uncertain. The CDR3 sequence is 14 residues long. The germline V and J ends were trimmed by 7 bases and 1 base, with 10 bases remaining between them. The CDR3 here is CASTGMWNTGELFF. CDR3 coding DNA: TGCGCCAGCACTGGAATGTGGAACACCGGGGAGCTGTTTTTT.

The V and J genes are TRBV6-1 and TRBJ2-1; 9 bases are shared with TRBD2. The germline CDR1 and CDR2 sequences are MNHNS and SASEGT. Trimming cost V 2 bases and J 4 bases; bases outside gene matches: 9. The CDR3 is 17 amino acids. The CDR3: CASSEIGETSGYNEQFF. In DNA form, the CDR3 reads TGTGCCAGCAGTGAAATCGGTGAGACTAGCGGTTACAATGAGCAGTTCTTC.

This clone was detected a few times. Germline and junction disagree at one end, which may indicate a read error. The chain links TRBV10-3 to TRBJ1-4; no reliable D call. The length of the CDR3 is 12 residues. The germline gives CDR1 ENHRY, CDR2 SYGVKD. The CDR3 DNA follows: TGTGCCATCAGTGAGCGGGGAGATGGTGGGATTTTT. Amino acid sequence: CAISERGDGGIF.

This chain joins TRBV29-1 and TRBJ2-6; a possible D gene is TRBD2 (5 bases). In germline, CDR1 is SQVTM, CDR2 ANQGSEA. The CDR3 consists of 14 residues. Between the trimmed V and J ends, which lost 4 bases and 1 base, there was a span of 8 bases. CDR3 DNA sequence: TGCAGCGTTGGACGGGATTCTGGGGCCAACGTCCTGACTTTC. Translated: CSVGRDSGANVLTF.

This clone was counted between two and nine times. The chain couples TRBV29-1 to TRBJ2-7; D unclear. From germline, CDR1 is SQVTM and CDR2 ANQGSEA. This CDR3 has 13 residues. V dropped 3 bases and J dropped 0 bases, with 9 bases sitting between them. The CDR3 region has the DNA TGCAGCGTTGAGTCAGAGACCTCCTACGAGCAGTACTTC. It translates to CSVESETSYEQYF.

This clone was counted only a few times. The V call is TRBV20-1, the J call TRBJ2-5, with 7 bases matching TRBD1. CDR1 and CDR2 from the germline V gene are DFQATT and SNEGSKA (reference sequence). CDR3 size: 11 residues. V shed 5 bases, J shed 6 bases, and the junction held 3 bases outside the gene matches. The DNA for the CDR3 is TGCAGTGCTCGGGACAGCCAGACCCAGTACTTC. It yields the protein CSARDSQTQYF.

This clone has just a few counts. The gene calls are TRBV7-9 and TRBJ1-1; D is unclear. CDR1 is SEHNR and CDR2 is FQNEAQ in the germline V gene (reference sequence). V lost 2 bases to trimming and J lost 9 bases, with 16 bases between them. This CDR3 contains 14 residues. The CDR3 spells CASSLLEFGGQAFF. The CDR3 DNA follows: TGTGCCAGCAGCTTATTAGAGTTTGGCGGCCAAGCTTTCTTT.

The rearrangement links TRBV6-5 to TRBJ1-1; D is undetermined. With 5 bases removed from V and 2 bases from J, the gap between germline ends came to 9 bases. The CDR3 extends over 13 amino acids. Germline CDR1 MNHEY, CDR2 SVGAGI. CDR3 sequence reads: CASSPQLNTEAFF. The CDR3 DNA reads TGTGCCAGCAGTCCTCAGCTTAACACTGAAGCTTTCTTT.

V gene TRBV15 combines with J gene TRBJ1-2; D possibly corresponds to TRBD1 (5 bases). Looked up from germline, CDR1 is LNHNV and CDR2 is YYDKDF (reference sequence). V dropped 3 bases and J dropped 3 bases, with 14 bases sitting between them. This CDR3 spans 15 amino acids. The CDR3 DNA reads TGTGCCACCAGCAGTTCGGACCCGGGGGACTATGGCTACACCTTC. Amino acids: CATSSSDPGDYGYTF.